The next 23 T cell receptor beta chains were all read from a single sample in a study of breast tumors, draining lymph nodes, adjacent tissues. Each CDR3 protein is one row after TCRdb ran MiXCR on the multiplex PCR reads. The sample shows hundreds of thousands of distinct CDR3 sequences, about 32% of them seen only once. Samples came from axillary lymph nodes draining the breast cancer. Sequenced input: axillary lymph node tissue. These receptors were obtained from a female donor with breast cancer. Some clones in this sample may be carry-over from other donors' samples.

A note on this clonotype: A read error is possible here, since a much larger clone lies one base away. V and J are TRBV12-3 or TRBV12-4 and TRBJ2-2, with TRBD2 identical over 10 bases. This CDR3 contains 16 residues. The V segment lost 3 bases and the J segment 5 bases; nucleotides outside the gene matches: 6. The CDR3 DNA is TGTGCCAGCAGTTTCCTAGCGGGAGTTGGAACCGGGGAGCTGTTTTTT. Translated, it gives CASSFLAGVGTGELFF.

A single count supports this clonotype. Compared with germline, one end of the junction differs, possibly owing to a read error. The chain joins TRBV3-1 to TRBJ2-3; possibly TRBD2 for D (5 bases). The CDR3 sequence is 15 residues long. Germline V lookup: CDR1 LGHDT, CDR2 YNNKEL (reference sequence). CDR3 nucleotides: TGTGCCAGCAGGGACGGGCGGGCCAGCACAGATGCGCAGTATTTT. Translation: CASRDGRASTDAQYF.

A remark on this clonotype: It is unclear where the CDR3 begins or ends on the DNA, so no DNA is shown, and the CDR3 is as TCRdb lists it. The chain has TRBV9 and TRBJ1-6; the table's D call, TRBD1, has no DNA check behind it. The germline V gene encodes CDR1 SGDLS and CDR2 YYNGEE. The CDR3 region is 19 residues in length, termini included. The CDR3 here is CASSFYICSAVGGSSPLHF.

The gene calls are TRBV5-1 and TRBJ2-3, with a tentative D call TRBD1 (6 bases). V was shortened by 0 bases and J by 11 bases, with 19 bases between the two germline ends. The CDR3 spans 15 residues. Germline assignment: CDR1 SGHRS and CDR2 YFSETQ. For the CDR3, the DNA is TGCGCCAGCAGCTTGGTGGTCGGGTGGGACAATGAGCAGTATTTT. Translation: CASSLVVGWDNEQYF.

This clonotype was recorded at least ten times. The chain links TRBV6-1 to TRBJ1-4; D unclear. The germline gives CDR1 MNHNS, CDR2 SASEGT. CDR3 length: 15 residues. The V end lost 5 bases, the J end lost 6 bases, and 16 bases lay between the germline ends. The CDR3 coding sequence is TGTGCCAGCAGTAAATTAGGGTCCCACGATGAAAAACTGTTTTTT. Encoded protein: CASSKLGSHDEKLFF.

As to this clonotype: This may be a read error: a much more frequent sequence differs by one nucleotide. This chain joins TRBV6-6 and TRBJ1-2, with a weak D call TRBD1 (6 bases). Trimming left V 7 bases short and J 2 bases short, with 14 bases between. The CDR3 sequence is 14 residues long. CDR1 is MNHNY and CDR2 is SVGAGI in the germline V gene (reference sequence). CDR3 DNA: TGTGCCAGCACCCTAGCCGGGACAAACTATGGCTACACCTTC. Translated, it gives CASTLAGTNYGYTF.

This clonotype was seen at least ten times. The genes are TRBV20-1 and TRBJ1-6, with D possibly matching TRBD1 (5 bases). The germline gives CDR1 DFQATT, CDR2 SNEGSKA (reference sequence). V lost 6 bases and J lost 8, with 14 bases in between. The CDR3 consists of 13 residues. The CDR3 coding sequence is TGCAGTGCCCGGGACTCCTTCGATTCACCCCTCCACTTT. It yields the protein CSARDSFDSPLHF.

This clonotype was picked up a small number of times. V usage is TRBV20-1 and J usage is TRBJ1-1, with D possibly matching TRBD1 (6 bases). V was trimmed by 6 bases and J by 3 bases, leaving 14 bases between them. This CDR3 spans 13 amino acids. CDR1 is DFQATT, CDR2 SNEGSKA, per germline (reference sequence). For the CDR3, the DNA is TGCAGTGCCCCCCTCCGACAGGACACTGAAGCTTTCTTT. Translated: CSAPLRQDTEAFF.

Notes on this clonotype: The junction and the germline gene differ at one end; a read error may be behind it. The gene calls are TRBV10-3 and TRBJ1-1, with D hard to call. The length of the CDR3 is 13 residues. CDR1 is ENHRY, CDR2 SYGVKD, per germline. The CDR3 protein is CAIGEGWDTEAFF. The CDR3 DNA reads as TGTGCCATCGGTGAAGGGTGGGACACTGAAGCTTTCTTT.

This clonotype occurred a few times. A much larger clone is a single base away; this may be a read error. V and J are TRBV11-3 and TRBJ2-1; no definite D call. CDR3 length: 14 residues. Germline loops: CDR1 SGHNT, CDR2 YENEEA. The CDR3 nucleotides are TGTGCCAGCAGCTTAGCACGGGTTGACAATGAGCAGTCCTTC. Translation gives CASSLARVDNEQSF.

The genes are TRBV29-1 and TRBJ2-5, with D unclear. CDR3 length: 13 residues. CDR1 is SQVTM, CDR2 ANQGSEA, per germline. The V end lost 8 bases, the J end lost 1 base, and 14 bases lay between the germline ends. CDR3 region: CSFGPAPQETQYF. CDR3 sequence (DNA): TGCAGCTTTGGACCCGCCCCCCAAGAGACCCAGTACTTC.

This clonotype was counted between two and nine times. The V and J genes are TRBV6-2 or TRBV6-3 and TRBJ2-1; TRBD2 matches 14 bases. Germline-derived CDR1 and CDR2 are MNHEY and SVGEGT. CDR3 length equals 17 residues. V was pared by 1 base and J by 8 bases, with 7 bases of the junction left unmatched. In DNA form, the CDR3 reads TGTGCCAGCAGTTACTTAGTAGGGACTAGCGGGAGATATGAGCAGTTCTTC. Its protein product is CASSYLVGTSGRYEQFF.

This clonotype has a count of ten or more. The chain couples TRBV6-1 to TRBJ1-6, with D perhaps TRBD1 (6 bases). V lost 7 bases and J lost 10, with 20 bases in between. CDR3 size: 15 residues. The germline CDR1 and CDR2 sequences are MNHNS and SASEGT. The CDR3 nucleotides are TGTGCCAGCAATTCGGGGGGCAACACCTACTCACCCCTCCACTTT. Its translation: CASNSGGNTYSPLHF.

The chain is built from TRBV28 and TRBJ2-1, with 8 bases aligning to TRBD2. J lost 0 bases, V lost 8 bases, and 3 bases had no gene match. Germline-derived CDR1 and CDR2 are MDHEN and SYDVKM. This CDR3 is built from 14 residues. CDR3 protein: CASERESSYNEQFF. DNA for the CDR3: TGTGCCAGCGAGCGGGAGAGCTCCTACAATGAGCAGTTCTTC.

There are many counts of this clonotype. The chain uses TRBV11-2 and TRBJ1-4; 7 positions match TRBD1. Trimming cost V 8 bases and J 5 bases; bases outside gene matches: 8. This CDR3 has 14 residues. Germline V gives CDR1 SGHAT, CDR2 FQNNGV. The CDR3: CASGSGTANEKLFF. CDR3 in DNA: TGTGCCAGCGGGTCGGGGACAGCGAATGAAAAACTGTTTTTT. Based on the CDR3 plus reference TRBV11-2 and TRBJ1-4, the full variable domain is EAGVAQSPRYKIIEKRQSVAFWCNPISGHATLYWYQQILGQGPKLLIQFQNNGVVDDSQLPKDRFSAERLKGVDSTLKIQPAKLEDSAVYLCASGSGTANEKLFFGSGTQLSVL.

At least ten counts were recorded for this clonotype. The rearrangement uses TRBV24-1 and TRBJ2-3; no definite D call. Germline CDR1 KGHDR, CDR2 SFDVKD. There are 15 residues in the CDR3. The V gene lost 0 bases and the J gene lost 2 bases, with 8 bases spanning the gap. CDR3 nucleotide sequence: TGTGCCACCAGTGATTTGGGGTCCCCCACAGATACGCAGTATTTT. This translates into CATSDLGSPTDTQYF.

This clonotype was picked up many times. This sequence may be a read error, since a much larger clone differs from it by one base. For the CDR3, the DNA is TGTGCCTCCAGAGGGCGGGGACGCACAGATACGCAGTATTTT. It codes for CASRGRGRTDTQYF. The chain has TRBV24-1 and TRBJ2-3, with D possibly TRBD2 on 6 matching bases. CDR1 and CDR2 (germline): KGHDR, SFDVKD. There are 14 residues in the CDR3.

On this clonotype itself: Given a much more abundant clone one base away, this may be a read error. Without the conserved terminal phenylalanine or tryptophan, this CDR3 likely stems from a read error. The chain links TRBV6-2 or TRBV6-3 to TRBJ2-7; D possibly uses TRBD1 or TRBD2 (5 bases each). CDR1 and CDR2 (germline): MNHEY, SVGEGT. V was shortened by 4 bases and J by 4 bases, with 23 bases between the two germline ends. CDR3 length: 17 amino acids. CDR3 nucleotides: TGTGCCAGCAGTTTATCCAACAGGCGGGCTAGTTTTTACGAGCAGTACATC. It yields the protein CASSLSNRRASFYEQYI.

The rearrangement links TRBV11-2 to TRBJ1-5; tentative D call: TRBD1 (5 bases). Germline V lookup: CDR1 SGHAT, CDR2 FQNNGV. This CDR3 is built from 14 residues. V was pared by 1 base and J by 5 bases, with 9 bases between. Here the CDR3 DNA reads TGTGCCAGCAGCTTAGGGTCAGGGCATCAGCCCCAGCATTTT. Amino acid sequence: CASSLGSGHQPQHF.

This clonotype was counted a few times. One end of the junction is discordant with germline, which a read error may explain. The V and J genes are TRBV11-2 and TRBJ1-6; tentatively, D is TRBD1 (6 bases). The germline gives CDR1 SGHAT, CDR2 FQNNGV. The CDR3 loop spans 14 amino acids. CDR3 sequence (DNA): TGTGCCAGCAGCTACAGGGTTCGTAATTCGCCCCCCCACTTT. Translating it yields CASSYRVRNSPPHF.

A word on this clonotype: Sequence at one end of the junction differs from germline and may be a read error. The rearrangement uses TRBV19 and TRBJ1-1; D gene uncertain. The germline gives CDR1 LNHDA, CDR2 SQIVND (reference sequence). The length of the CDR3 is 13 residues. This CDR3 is CASSISAGTGAFF. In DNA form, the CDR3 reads TGTGCCAGTAGTATTTCGGCAGGTACTGGAGCTTTCTTT.

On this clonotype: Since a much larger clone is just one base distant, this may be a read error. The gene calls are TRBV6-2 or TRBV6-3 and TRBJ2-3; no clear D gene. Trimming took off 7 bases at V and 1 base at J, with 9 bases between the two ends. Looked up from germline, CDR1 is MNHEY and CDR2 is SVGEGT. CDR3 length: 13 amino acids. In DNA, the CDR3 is TGTGCCAGCAAAAAGACTGGCACAGATACGCAGTATTTT. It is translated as CASKKTGTDTQYF.

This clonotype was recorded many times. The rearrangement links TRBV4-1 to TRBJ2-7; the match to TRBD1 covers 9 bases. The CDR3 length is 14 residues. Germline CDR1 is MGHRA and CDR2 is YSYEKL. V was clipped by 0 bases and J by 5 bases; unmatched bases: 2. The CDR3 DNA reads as TGCGCCAGCAGCCAAGAGGGACAGGGCAACGAGCAGTACTTC. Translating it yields CASSQEGQGNEQYF.